Given below is one TCR beta chain in context. This sample stems from a study of shared clonotypes between healthy human individuals. CD8 cells regarded as naive lacked CD45RO, were positively chosen for CCR7, and omitted terminally differentiated effector memory CD45RA+ cells. Germline CDR1 reads WSHSY; CDR2 reads SAAADI. The CDR3 extends over 16 amino acids. V gave up 2 bases and J gave up 5 bases; unmatched junction bases: 8. Data came from immunoSEQ multiplex PCR; TCRdb stores just in-frame clones and leaves some out. The sample has about 2 million clones; less than 95% are singletons. This TCR derives from a young man in good health. Input material: naive CD8+ T cells sorted from blood. The chain uses TRBV10-2 and TRBJ2-7; 11 bases line up with TRBD2. CDR3 nucleotides: TGCGCCAGCAGTGAGGGACTAGCGGGCGGGTTAGACGAGCAGTACTTC. Translation: CASSEGLAGGLDEQYF.